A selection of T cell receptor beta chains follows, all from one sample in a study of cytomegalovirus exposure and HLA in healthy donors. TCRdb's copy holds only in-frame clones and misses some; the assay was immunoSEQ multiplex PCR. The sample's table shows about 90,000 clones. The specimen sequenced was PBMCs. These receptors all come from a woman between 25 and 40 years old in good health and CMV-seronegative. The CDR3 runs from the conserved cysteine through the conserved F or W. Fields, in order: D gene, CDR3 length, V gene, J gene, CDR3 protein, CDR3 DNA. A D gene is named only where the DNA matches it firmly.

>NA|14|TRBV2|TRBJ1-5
CASSLSRADQPQHF
TGTGCCAGCAGCCTGTCCCGTGCGGATCAGCCCCAGCATTTT
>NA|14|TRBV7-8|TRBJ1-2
CASSLESTIYGYTF
TGTGCCAGCAGCTTAGAGAGTACTATCTACGGCTACACCTTC
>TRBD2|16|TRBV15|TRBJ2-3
CATRETSGLRSNTQYF
TGTGCCACCCGGGAGACTAGCGGTCTAAGGAGTAATACGCAGTATTTT
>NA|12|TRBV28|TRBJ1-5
CASKPANQPQHF
TGTGCCAGCAAGCCTGCCAATCAGCCCCAGCATTTT
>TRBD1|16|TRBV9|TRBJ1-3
CASSVRGPVSGNTIYF
TGTGCCAGCAGCGTAAGGGGGCCGGTTTCTGGAAACACCATATATTTT
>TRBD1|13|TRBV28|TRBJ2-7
CATLNRGSYEQYF
TGTGCCACCTTAAACAGGGGGAGTTACGAGCAGTACTTC
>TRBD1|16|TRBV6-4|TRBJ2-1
CASSDERQGRYNEQFF
TGTGCCAGCAGTGACGAGAGACAGGGGCGATACAATGAGCAGTTCTTC
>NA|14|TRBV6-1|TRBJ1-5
CASSRVGRNQPQHF
TGTGCCAGCAGTCGGGTAGGGAGGAATCAGCCCCAGCATTTT
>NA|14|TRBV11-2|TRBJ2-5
CASSLDLPPETQYF
TGTGCCAGCAGCTTAGATCTCCCCCCGGAGACCCAGTACTTC
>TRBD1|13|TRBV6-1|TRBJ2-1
CASSRDRDNEQFF
TGTGCCAGCAGTAGGGACAGGGACAATGAGCAGTTCTTC
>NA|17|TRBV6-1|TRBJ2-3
CASSEAPFRGATDTQYF
TGTGCCAGCAGTGAGGCCCCGTTCAGGGGGGCCACAGATACGCAGTATTTT
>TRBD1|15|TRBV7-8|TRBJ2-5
CASSLGQGWEETQYF
TGTGCCAGCAGCCTCGGACAGGGGTGGGAGGAGACCCAGTACTTC
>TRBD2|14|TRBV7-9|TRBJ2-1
CASSLDLAGTWQFF
TGTGCCAGCAGCTTAGACCTAGCGGGGACTTGGCAGTTCTTC
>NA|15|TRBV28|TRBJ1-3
CASSLVGLSGNTIYF
TGTGCCAGCAGTTTAGTCGGTCTCTCTGGAAACACCATATATTTT
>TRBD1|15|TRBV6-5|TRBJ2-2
CASTGGQGSAGELFF
TGTGCCAGCACCGGCGGACAGGGGAGTGCCGGGGAGCTGTTTTTT
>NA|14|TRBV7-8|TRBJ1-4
CASSFGRANEKLFF
TGTGCCAGCAGCTTCGGCAGGGCTAATGAAAAACTGTTTTTT
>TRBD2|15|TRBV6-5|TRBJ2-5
CASSYLRTSPETQYF
TGTGCCAGCAGTTACCTAAGGACTAGCCCAGAGACCCAGTACTTC
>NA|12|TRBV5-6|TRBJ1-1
CASSLGGDEAFF
TGTGCCAGCAGCTTAGGCGGGGATGAAGCTTTCTTT
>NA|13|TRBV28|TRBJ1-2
CASALTGYYGYTF
TGTGCCAGCGCCTTAACAGGGTACTATGGCTACACCTTC
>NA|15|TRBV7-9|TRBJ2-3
CASSPPGVSTDTQYF
TGTGCCAGCAGCCCCCCGGGGGTCAGCACAGATACGCAGTATTTT
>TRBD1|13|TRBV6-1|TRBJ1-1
CASSLQGATEAFF
TGTGCCAGCAGTCTTCAGGGGGCCACTGAAGCTTTCTTT
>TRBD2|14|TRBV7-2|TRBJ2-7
CASTPGLASDEQYF
TGTGCCAGCACTCCGGGACTAGCTTCTGACGAGCAGTACTTC
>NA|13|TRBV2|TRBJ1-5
CASSETQNQPQHF
TGTGCCAGCAGTGAAACCCAGAATCAGCCCCAGCATTTT
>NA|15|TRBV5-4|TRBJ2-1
CASSLDTGSYNEQFF
TGTGCCAGCAGCTTGGATACAGGCTCCTACAATGAGCAGTTCTTC
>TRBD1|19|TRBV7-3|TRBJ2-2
CASSLLGTGDPENTGELFF
TGTGCCAGCAGCTTACTCGGGACAGGGGACCCAGAGAACACCGGGGAGCTGTTTTTT